This is a list of T cell receptor beta chains from one sample in a study of cytomegalovirus exposure and HLA in healthy donors. TCRdb's table, derived via immunoSEQ multiplex PCR, lists solely in-frame clones and lacks some. The table lists about 170,000 clones, around 80% of them singletons. Sequencing was performed on PBMCs. These receptors came from a woman in her fifties or sixties in good health and CMV-seronegative. Each CDR3 is given without its conserved first and last residue.

cdr3_aa j_call v_call
ASSLPGYWSGNKTDTQY TRBJ2-3 TRBV7-8
ASSTRTEFLEKLF TRBJ1-4 TRBV7-9
ASSKEADSWNTEAF TRBJ1-1 TRBV21-1
ASSALTGGTEAF TRBJ1-1 TRBV5-1
ASSQDSRGTNYGYT TRBJ1-2 TRBV4-3
ASSQDSQGLRAARNTEAF TRBJ1-1 TRBV4-3
ASSLELSGGAKGTQY TRBJ2-5 TRBV11-2
ASSHRGQGPYNEQF TRBJ2-1 TRBV7-2
ASSEEDGSLGTIY TRBJ1-3 TRBV2
ASSPWTGGGTEAF TRBJ1-1 TRBV7-2
ASSLRPPGTVEQY TRBJ2-7 TRBV27
ASSKAGGPRYEQF TRBJ2-1 TRBV10-1
ASSLSGVSYNSPLH TRBJ1-6 TRBV7-2
ATSRDQSTDTQY TRBJ2-3 TRBV15
ASSFNDGWRGYT TRBJ1-2 TRBV5-8
ASILVSGQKYSNQPQH TRBJ1-5 TRBV28
ASSKDPSGANEKLF TRBJ1-4 TRBV21-1
ASSAPGWGYT TRBJ1-2 TRBV28
ASSQRTGAYEQY TRBJ2-7 TRBV4-3
SGGQGSYGYT TRBJ1-2 TRBV29-1
ASSTRTGGFYEQY TRBJ2-7 TRBV28
ASSLNSGQETQY TRBJ2-5 TRBV7-9
ASSVAGGAGNTIY TRBJ1-3 TRBV9
ASSLWAPPEQF TRBJ2-1 TRBV28
ASSLSPARTDTQY TRBJ2-3 TRBV27
ASSLGGGNEQF TRBJ2-1 TRBV28
ASRYHREFRQGQ TRBJ2-7 TRBV5-1
ASSVGQYSNQPQH TRBJ1-5 TRBV19
ASADRLNEKLF TRBJ1-4 TRBV9
ASWNRGNNSPLH TRBJ1-6 TRBV19
ASSFEGGSRYEQY TRBJ2-7 TRBV5-4
ASSIIAGTSYNEQF TRBJ2-1 TRBV19
ASSLADSNTEAF TRBJ1-1 TRBV5-1
ASGGVGGKNIQY TRBJ2-4 TRBV7-9
ASSVGTSGSSYNEQF TRBJ2-1 TRBV19
ASSLDEDQPQH TRBJ1-5 TRBV11-2
ASSPRGSGDPTDTQY TRBJ2-3 TRBV4-2
AISAETSGIETDTQY TRBJ2-3 TRBV10-3
ASTLGGSYNEQF TRBJ2-1 TRBV19
ASSYNLRNTEAF TRBJ1-1 TRBV27
ASSLRQGGYNEQF TRBJ2-1 TRBV27
ASRTLAGAKSSYNEQF TRBJ2-1 TRBV28
ASSFEPNRRETQY TRBJ2-5 TRBV7-7
ASSEGLRRRLF TRBJ1-4 TRBV6-5
ASRDLGGDLYEQY TRBJ2-7 TRBV10-2
SVEEGANVLT TRBJ2-6 TRBV29-1
ASRKDGVEKLF TRBJ1-4 TRBV2
AISADNTDTQY TRBJ2-3 TRBV10-3
ASSLHSGARDTQY TRBJ2-3 TRBV5-1
ASSRTGGRDQPQH TRBJ1-5 TRBV19
ASSGGQGGTQY TRBJ2-5 TRBV6-1
ASSPRTAMGPGELF TRBJ2-2 TRBV7-2